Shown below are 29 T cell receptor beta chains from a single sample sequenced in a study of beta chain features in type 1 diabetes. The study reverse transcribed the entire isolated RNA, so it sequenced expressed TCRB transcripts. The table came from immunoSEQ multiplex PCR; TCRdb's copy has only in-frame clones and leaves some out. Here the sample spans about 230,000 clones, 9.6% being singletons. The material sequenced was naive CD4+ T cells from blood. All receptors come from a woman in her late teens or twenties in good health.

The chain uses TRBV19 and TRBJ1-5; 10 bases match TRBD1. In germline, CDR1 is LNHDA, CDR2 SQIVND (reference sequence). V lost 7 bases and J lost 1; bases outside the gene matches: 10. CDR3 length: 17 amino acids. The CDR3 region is CASKLLTGGGSNQPQHF. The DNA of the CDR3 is TGTGCCAGTAAACTCCTGACAGGGGGCGGAAGCAATCAGCCCCAGCATTTT.

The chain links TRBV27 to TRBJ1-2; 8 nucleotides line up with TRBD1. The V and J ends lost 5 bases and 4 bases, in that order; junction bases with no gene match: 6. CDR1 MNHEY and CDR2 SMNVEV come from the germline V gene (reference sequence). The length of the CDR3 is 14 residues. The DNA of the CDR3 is TGTGCCAGCAGTATCTCAGGGGGCGGCTATGGCTACACCTTC. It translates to CASSISGGGYGYTF.

CDR3 sequence: CASTWDSGEAFF. The CDR3 nucleotides are TGTGCCAGCACCTGGGACAGTGGTGAAGCTTTCTTT. This chain connects TRBV2 to TRBJ1-1; 7 bases map to TRBD1. Per the germline V gene, CDR1 is SNHLY and CDR2 is FYNNEI. There are 12 residues in the CDR3. Trimming took 7 bases from V and 7 from J; bases not matched to a gene: 6.

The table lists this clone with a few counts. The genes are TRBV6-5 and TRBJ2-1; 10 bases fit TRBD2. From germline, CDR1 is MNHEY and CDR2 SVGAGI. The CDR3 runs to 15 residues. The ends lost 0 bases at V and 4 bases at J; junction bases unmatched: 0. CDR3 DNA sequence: TGTGCCAGCAGTTACTCGGGACTAGCGTACAATGAGCAGTTCTTC. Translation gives CASSYSGLAYNEQFF.

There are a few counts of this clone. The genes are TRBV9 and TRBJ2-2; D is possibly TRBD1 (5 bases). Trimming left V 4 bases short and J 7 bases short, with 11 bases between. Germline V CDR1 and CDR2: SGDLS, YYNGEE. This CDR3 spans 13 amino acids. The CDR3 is CASSIQQDGELFF. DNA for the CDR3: TGTGCCAGCAGCATACAACAGGACGGGGAGCTGTTTTTT.

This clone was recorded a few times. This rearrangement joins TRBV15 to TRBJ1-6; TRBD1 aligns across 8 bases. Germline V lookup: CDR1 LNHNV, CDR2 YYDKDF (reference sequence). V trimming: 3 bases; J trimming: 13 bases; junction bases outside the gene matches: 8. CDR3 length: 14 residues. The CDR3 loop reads CATSRSGQEPPLHF. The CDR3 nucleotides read TGTGCCACCAGCAGGTCGGGACAGGAACCCCCCCTCCACTTT.

This chain's CDR3 is CASNGLTGTNQPQHF. The CDR3 DNA reads as TGTGCCAGCAACGGGTTGACGGGTACCAATCAGCCCCAGCATTTT. The chain carries TRBV6-1 and TRBJ1-5; D gene ambiguous. CDR3 length equals 15 residues. Germline values: CDR1 MNHNS, CDR2 SASEGT. V lost 7 bases and J lost 3, with 16 bases in between.

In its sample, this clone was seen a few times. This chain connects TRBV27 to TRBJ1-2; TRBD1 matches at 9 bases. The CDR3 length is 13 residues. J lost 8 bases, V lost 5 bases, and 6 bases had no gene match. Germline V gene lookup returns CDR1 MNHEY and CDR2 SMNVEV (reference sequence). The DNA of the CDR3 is TGTGCCAGCAGTCCCGGACAGGGGCGAGGCTACACCTTC. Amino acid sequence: CASSPGQGRGYTF.

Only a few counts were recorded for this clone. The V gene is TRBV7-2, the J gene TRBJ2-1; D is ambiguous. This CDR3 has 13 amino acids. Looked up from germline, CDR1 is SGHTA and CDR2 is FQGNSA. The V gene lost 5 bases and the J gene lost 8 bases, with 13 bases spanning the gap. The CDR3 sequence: CASSPQSSDEQFF. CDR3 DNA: TGTGCCAGCAGCCCCCAGTCGAGCGATGAGCAGTTCTTC.

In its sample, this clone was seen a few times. This CDR3 reads CASSLPGTGDTQYF. For the CDR3, the DNA is TGCGCCAGCAGCTTGCCCGGGACAGGGGATACGCAGTATTTT. The chain combines TRBV5-1 with TRBJ2-3; TRBD1 agrees at 9 bases. The CDR3 runs 14 residues. Germline CDR1 reads SGHRS; CDR2 reads YFSETQ. V shed 1 base and J 6 bases; nucleotides not matched to a gene: 3.

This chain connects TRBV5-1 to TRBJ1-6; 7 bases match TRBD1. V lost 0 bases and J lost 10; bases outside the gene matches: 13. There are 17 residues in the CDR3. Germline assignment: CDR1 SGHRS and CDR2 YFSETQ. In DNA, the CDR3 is TGCGCCAGCAGCTTGGCACCCACCGGGACAGCTAACTCACCCCTCCACTTT. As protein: CASSLAPTGTANSPLHF. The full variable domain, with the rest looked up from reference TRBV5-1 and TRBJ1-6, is KAGVTQTPRYLIKTRGQQVTLSCSPISGHRSVSWYQQTPGQGLQFLFEYFSETQRNKGNFPGRFSGRQFSNSRSEMNVSTLELGDSALYLCASSLAPTGTANSPLHFGNGTRLTVT.

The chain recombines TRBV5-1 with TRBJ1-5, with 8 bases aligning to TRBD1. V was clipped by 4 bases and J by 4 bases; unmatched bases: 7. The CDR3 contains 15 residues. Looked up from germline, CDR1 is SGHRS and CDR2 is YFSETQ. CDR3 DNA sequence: TGCGCCAGCAGCCGGACAGGGTTAGGGAATCAGCCCCAGCATTTT. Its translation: CASSRTGLGNQPQHF.

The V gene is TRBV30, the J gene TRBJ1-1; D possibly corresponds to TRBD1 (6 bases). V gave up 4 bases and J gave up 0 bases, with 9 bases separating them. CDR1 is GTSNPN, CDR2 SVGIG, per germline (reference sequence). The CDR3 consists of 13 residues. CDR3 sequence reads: CAWMRGLNTEAFF. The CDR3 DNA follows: TGTGCCTGGATGCGGGGGCTGAACACTGAAGCTTTCTTT. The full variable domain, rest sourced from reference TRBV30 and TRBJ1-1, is SQTIHQWPATLVQPVGSPLSLECTVEGTSNPNLYWYRQAAGRGLQLLFYSVGIGQISSEVPQNLSASRPQDRQFILSSKKLLLSDSGFYLCAWMRGLNTEAFFGQGTRLTVV.

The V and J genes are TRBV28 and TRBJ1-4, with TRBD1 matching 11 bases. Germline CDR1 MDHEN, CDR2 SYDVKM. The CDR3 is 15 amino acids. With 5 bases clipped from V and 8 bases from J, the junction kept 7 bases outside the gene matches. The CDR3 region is CASSHGGTGGEKLFF. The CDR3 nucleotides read TGTGCCAGCAGTCATGGGGGGACAGGGGGAGAAAAACTGTTTTTT.

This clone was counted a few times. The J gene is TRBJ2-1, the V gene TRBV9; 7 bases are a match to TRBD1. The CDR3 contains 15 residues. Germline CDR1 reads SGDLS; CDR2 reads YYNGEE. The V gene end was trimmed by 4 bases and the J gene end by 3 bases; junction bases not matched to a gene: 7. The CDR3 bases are TGTGCCAGCAGCTATAGACAGGGAATCTACAATGAGCAGTTCTTC. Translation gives CASSYRQGIYNEQFF.

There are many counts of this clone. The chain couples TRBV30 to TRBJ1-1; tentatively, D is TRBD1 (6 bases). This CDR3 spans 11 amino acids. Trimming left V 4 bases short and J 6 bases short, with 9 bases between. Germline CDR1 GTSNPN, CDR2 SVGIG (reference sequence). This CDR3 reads CAWNRVAEAFF. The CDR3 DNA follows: TGTGCCTGGAACAGGGTAGCTGAAGCTTTCTTT.

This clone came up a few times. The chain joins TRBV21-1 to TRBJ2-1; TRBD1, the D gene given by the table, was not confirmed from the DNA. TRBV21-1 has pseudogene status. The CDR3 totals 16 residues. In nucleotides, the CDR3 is TGTGCCAGCAGCAAAGCGTCCAAAATCTCCTACAATGAGCAGTTCTTC. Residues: CASSKASKISYNEQFF.

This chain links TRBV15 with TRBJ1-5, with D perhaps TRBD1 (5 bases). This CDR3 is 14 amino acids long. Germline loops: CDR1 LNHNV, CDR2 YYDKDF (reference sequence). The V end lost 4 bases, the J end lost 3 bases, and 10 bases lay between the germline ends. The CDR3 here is CATSTGQLNQPQHF. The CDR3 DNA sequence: TGTGCCACCAGCACCGGACAACTCAATCAGCCCCAGCATTTT.

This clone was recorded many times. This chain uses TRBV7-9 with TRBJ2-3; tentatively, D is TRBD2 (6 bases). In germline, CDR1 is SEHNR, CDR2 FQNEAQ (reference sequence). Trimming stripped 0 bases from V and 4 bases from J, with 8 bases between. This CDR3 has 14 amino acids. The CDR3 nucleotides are TGTGCCAGCAGCTTAGCGGGGGGATCAGATACGCAGTATTTT. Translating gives CASSLAGGSDTQYF.

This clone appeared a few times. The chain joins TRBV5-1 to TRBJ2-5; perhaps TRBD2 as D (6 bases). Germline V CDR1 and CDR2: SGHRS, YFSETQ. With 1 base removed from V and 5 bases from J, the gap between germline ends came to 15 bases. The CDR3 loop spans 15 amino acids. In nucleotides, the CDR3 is TGCGCCAGCAGCTTGTTCGGGAGCGGTTACGAGACCCAGTACTTC. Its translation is CASSLFGSGYETQYF.

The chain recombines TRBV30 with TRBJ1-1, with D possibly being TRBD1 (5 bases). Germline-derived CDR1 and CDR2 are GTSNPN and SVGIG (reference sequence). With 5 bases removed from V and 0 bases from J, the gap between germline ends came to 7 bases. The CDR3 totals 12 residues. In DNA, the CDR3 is TGTGCCTGGGCGACAGTGAACACTGAAGCTTTCTTT. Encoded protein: CAWATVNTEAFF. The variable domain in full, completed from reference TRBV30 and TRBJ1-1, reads SQTIHQWPATLVQPVGSPLSLECTVEGTSNPNLYWYRQAAGRGLQLLFYSVGIGQISSEVPQNLSASRPQDRQFILSSKKLLLSDSGFYLCAWATVNTEAFFGQGTRLTVV.

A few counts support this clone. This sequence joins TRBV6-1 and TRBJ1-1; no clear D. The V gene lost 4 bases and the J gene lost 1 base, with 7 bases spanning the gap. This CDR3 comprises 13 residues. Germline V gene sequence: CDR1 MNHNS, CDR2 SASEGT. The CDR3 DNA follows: TGTGCCAGCAGTGGAAACAGGAACACTGAAGCTTTCTTT. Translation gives CASSGNRNTEAFF.

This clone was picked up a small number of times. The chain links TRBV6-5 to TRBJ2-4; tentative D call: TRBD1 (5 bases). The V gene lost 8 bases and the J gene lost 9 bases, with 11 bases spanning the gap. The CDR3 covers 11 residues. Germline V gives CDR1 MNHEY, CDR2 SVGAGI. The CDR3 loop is CASSQGPIQYF. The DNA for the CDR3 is TGTGCCAGCTCTCAGGGTCCCATTCAGTACTTC.

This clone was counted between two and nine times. The CDR3 reads CASRYSYEQYF. For the CDR3, the DNA is TGCGCCAGCAGGTACTCCTACGAGCAGTACTTC. The J gene is TRBJ2-7, the V gene TRBV5-1; no clear D. The CDR3 is 11 amino acids. V lost 5 bases, J lost 0 bases, and 3 bases lay in between. Germline values: CDR1 SGHRS, CDR2 YFSETQ.

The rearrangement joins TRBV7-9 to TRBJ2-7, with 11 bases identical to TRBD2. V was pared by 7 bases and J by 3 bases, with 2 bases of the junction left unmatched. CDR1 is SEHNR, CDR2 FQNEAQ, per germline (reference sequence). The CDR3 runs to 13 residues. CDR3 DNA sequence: TGTGCCAGCACCGGGACTAGCGGCTACGAGCAGTACTTC. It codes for CASTGTSGYEQYF.

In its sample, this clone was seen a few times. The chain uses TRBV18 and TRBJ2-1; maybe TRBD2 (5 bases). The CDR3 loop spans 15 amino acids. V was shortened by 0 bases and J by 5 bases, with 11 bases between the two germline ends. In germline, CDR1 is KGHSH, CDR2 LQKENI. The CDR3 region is CASSPPSGDHNEQFF. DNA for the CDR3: TGTGCCAGCTCACCACCGTCCGGGGATCACAATGAGCAGTTCTTC.

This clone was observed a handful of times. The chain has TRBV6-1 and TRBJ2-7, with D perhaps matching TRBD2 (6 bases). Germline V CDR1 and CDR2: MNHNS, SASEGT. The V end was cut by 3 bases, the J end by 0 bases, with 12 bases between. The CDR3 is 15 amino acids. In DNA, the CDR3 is TGTGCCAGCAGTGACGGGCGGGGTCTCTCCTACGAGCAGTACTTC. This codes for CASSDGRGLSYEQYF.

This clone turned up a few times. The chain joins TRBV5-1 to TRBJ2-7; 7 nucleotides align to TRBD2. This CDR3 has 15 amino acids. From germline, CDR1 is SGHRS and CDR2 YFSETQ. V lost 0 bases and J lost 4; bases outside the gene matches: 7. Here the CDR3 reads CASSLALAGKYEQYF. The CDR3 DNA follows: TGCGCCAGCAGCTTGGCATTAGCGGGCAAGTACGAGCAGTACTTC.

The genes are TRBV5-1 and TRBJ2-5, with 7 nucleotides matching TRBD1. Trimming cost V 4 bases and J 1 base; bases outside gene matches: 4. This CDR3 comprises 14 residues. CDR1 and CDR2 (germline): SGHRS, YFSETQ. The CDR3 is CASSRDRSQETQYF. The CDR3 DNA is TGCGCCAGCAGCAGGGACAGAAGCCAAGAGACCCAGTACTTC.